Here is one T cell receptor (beta chain) with its context. The germline V gene has CDR1 LNHDA and CDR2 SQIVND (reference sequence). The CDR3 runs to 14 residues. Trimming removed 2 bases from V and 5 bases from J, with 10 bases in between. In the authors' methods: Quantification of nucleated cells was approximated via reference gene primer amplification. Only in-frame clones appear in the TCRdb table, and some are missing; sequencing was by immunoSEQ multiplex PCR. The DNA gave D and trimming, while V, J and clone size come from that table. The repertoire consists of approximately 90,000 clones, with around 80% occurring once and the leading ten covering roughly 50%. The data were taken from a study of blood T cell repertoires in COVID-19.

This TCR was sampled from a human donor in a cohort sampled during active COVID-19. The specimen was peripheral blood. J is TRBJ1-5 and V is TRBV19, with D unclear. The CDR3 DNA sequence: TGTGCCAGTAGTATACGGAGCTCCTATCAGCCCCAGCATTTT. Translating gives CASSIRSSYQPQHF.